The clone carrying this T cell receptor (beta chain) was seen more than once but under ten times. The target antigen is unknown. From germline, CDR1 is SGHDN and CDR2 FVKESK. CDR3 size: 14 residues. J lost 3 bases, V lost 4 bases, and 5 bases had no gene match. Donors were systemically healthy Caucasian individuals from Russia aged 6 to 90 years. Each sample yielded at least 6 million isolated PBMCs. This specimen belongs to a study of blood T cells in healthy people across ages. Study-wide results and limits: Per-million-T-cell TCR beta diversity fell roughly linearly with age. Those diversity estimates obtained from one million T cells were thought to be underestimates.

The second PCR ran roughly 7 to 12 cycles with a sample-barcoded 5' primer and J-beta primers. TCRdb analysed the 5' RACE reads with MiXCR anew, one entry per CDR3 protein. Of 800,000 to 950,000 distinct CDR3 sequences listed, roughly 40% were seen once; the top ten hold 10% to 15%. The source material was blood. V is TRBV14 and J is TRBJ2-5, with 7 bases lining up with TRBD1. The TCR originated in a man aged 18-30 years in good health. The CDR3 loop reads CASSRLQGEETQYF. The CDR3 region has the DNA TGTGCCAGCAGCCGCCTCCAGGGGGAAGAGACCCAGTACTTC.